The present T cell receptor (beta chain) was sequenced within a study of early T cells in non-severe SARS-CoV-2 infection (dated by TCRdb to the early 2020s). Regarding the study in general: TCR sequencing used bulk RNA from unsorted whole blood, so alpha and beta chains could not be paired. What the research found in general, with its limitations: VDJdb matching was skewed toward anti-spike CD8 responses, so virus-specific expansions were likely underestimated and private and CD4 specificities were missed.

The method behind the library was 5' RACE. The sequencer listed for this sample is NextSeq 500. To correct for sequencing error and PCR bias, the TCR library protocol tagged individual cDNA molecules with unique molecular identifiers. TCR alpha and beta chains were both sequenced, and the abundances of alpha and beta sequences in each sample were closely correlated with each other. As for the original processing: Decombinator V4 was used to annotate the V gene, J gene and CDR3 of the TCR sequences. Expanded TCRs were defined as changing significantly between any two time points under a Poisson model with p below 0.0001. TCR abundances were normalised to the total number of TCRs sequenced per sample and were expressed as counts per million. MAIT TCRs were defined by TRAV1-2 paired with TRAJ12, TRAJ20 or TRAJ33, and iNKT TCRs by TRAV10 paired with TRAJ18. VDJdb, accessed on 1 November 2021, was searched for TCRs annotated for CMV, EBV and SARS-CoV-2, and TCRs annotated for more than one antigen were excluded. The public reads were run again by TCRdb, first through fastp at Q25 and then through MiXCR, and only productive beta chains were kept. Identical CDR3 protein sequences are pooled into one entry, listed with their most common genes and DNA. TCRdb assigned the V and J calls; the authors' analysis was not used. This sample comprises just under 65,000 distinct CDR3 sequences, 4.5% to 7.5% of them detected only once. The top ten clonotypes cover 3% to 3.5% of the sample.

The study was a case-control design nested within a healthcare worker cohort in London, UK, with weekly nasopharyngeal swab PCR tests and blood sampling. Between 23 and 31 March 2020, the week of the UK lockdown, healthcare workers were enrolled and then followed up weekly for as long as 16 weeks. This clonotype was seen repeatedly, ten times or more. The target of this receptor is not known. No quality values exist for individual bases; no much larger clone is one base distant. Taken from the germline V gene (reference sequence), the CDR1 and CDR2 loops are SGHNT and YYREEE. The CDR3 covers 12 residues, taking in both the cysteine and the phenylalanine. The CDR3 DNA has 36 bases and is translated from base 1. V is cut back by 6 bases and J by 5 bases, with 2 bases in the junction unmatched.

The TCR originated in an adult who was a healthcare worker with PCR-confirmed SARS-CoV-2 infection or an uninfected control (not recorded which). The input for sequencing was whole blood, taken at baseline. This sequence uses TRBV5-4 and TRBJ2-1, with TRBD1 matching 7 junction bases. The DNA is as follows: TGTGCCAGCAAGGGGGCCAACAATGAGCAGTTCTTC. Its protein is CASKGANNEQFF.